A single sample is the source of the 6 T cell receptor beta chains below, sequenced in a study of blood T cell repertoires in COVID-19. Assay used: immunoSEQ multiplex PCR; TCRdb lists only in-frame clones, some missing. The sample includes approximately 160,000 clones, approximately 80% of them seen just once. The sample comprised peripheral blood. The receptor set was obtained from a woman aged 80 or over with active or convalescent COVID-19.

The chain couples TRBV11-2 to TRBJ1-4; 7 nucleotides line up with TRBD1. V dropped 0 bases and J dropped 1; count of bases not matched to a gene: 2. The length of the CDR3 is 16 residues. Germline lookup yields CDR1 SGHAT and CDR2 FQNNGV. CDR3 nucleotide sequence: TGTGCCAGCAGCTTAGAGGCAGGGGGAACTAATGAAAAACTGTTTTTT. Translation: CASSLEAGGTNEKLFF.

The chain carries TRBV12-3 or TRBV12-4 and TRBJ2-1, with 10 bases aligning to TRBD2. V shed 5 bases and J 10 bases; nucleotides not matched to a gene: 2. The CDR3 extends over 12 amino acids. The DNA of the CDR3 is TGTGCCAGCAGTCTTAGCGGGGGGGAGCAGTTCTTC. It codes for CASSLSGGEQFF.

V and J are TRBV11-2 and TRBJ1-3; D perhaps matches TRBD1 (6 bases). The CDR3 length is 15 residues. Trimming pared 5 bases from V and 1 base from J, leaving 12 bases between. Germline lookup yields CDR1 SGHAT and CDR2 FQNNGV. CDR3 DNA: TGTGCCAGCAGCGAAATCCAGGGGTCTGGAAACACCATATATTTT. Translation gives CASSEIQGSGNTIYF.

The chain combines TRBV5-8 with TRBJ2-7; 9 nucleotides align to TRBD1. V lost 6 bases, J lost 7 bases, and 8 bases stayed unmatched. Germline loops: CDR1 SGHTS, CDR2 YDEGEE. The CDR3 has 13 residues. CDR3 in amino acids: CASNLQGAGEQYF. As DNA, the CDR3 is TGTGCCAGCAACCTACAGGGGGCTGGTGAGCAGTACTTC.

The gene calls are TRBV11-2 and TRBJ1-1, with D perhaps matching TRBD1 (6 bases). The CDR3 sequence is 12 residues long. Germline V gene data show CDR1 as SGHAT and CDR2 as FQNNGV. The V end was cut by 5 bases, the J end by 4 bases, with 8 bases between. The CDR3 DNA reads as TGTGCCAGCAGCCTCAGGGGCACTGAAGCTTTCTTT. Translation: CASSLRGTEAFF. The variable domain in full, completed from reference TRBV11-2 and TRBJ1-1, reads EAGVAQSPRYKIIEKRQSVAFWCNPISGHATLYWYQQILGQGPKLLIQFQNNGVVDDSQLPKDRFSAERLKGVDSTLKIQPAKLEDSAVYLCASSLRGTEAFFGQGTRLTVV.

The rearrangement links TRBV3-1 (or the pseudogene TRBV3-2) to TRBJ2-2; 12 positions agree with TRBD1. The germline V gene encodes CDR1 LGHDT and CDR2 YNNKEL (reference sequence). The CDR3 loop spans 16 amino acids. Trimming took 3 bases from V and 4 from J; bases not matched to a gene: 3. CDR3 in amino acids: CASSQGTGGSTGELFF. The CDR3 DNA reads as TGTGCCAGCAGCCAGGGGACAGGGGGCAGCACCGGGGAGCTGTTTTTT.